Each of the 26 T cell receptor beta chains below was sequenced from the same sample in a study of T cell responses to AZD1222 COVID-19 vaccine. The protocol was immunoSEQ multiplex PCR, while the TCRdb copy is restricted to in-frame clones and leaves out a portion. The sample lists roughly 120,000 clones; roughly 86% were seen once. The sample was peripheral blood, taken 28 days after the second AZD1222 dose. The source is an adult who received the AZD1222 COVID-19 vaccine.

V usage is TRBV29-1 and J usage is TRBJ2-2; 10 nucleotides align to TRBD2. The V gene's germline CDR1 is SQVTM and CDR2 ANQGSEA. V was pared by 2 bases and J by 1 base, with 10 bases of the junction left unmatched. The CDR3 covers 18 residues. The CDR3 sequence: CSVERGPRLAGNTGELFF. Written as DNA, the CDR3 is TGCAGCGTTGAAAGGGGCCCCAGACTAGCGGGGAACACCGGGGAGCTGTTTTTT.

The CDR3 is CASTPRGQDNEKLFF. CDR3 sequence (DNA): TGTGCCAGCACCCCCCGGGGACAGGATAATGAAAAACTGTTTTTT. V is TRBV7-9 and J is TRBJ1-4, with 8 bases that match TRBD1. This CDR3 spans 15 amino acids. Germline loops: CDR1 SEHNR, CDR2 FQNEAQ (reference sequence). V trimming: 7 bases; J trimming: 4 bases; junction bases outside the gene matches: 8.

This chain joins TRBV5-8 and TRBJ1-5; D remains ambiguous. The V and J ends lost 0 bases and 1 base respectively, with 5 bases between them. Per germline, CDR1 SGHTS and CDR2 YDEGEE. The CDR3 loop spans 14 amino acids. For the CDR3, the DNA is TGTGCCAGCAGCTTGGGAGGGAGCAATCAGCCCCAGCATTTT. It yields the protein CASSLGGSNQPQHF.

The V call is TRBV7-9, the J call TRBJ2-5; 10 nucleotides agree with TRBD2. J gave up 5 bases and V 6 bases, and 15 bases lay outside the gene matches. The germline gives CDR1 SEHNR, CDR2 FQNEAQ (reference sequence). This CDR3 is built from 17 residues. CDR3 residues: CASRPIGLAVGKETQYF. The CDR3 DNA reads TGTGCCAGCAGACCCATCGGACTAGCGGTGGGGAAGGAGACCCAGTACTTC.

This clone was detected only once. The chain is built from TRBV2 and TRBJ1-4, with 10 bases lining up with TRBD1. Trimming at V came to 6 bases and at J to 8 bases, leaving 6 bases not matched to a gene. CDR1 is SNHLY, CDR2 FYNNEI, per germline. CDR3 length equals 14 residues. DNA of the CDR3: TGTGCCAGCAGCGGGACAGGGGAATGGGAAAAACTGTTTTTT. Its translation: CASSGTGEWEKLFF.

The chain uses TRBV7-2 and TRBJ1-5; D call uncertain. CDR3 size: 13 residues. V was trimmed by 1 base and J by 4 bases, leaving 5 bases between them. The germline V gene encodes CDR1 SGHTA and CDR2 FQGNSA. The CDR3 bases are TGTGCCAGCAGCTTAGTCCAGAATCAGCCCCAGCATTTT. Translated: CASSLVQNQPQHF.

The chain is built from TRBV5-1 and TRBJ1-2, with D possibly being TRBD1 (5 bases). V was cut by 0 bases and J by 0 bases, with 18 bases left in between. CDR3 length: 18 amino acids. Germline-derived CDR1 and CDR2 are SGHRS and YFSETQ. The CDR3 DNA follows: TGCGCCAGCAGCTTGGGAGGAGCTACACGAGGGGCTAACTATGGCTACACCTTC. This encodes CASSLGGATRGANYGYTF. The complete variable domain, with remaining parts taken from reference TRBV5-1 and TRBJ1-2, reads KAGVTQTPRYLIKTRGQQVTLSCSPISGHRSVSWYQQTPGQGLQFLFEYFSETQRNKGNFPGRFSGRQFSNSRSEMNVSTLELGDSALYLCASSLGGATRGANYGYTFGSGTRLTVV.

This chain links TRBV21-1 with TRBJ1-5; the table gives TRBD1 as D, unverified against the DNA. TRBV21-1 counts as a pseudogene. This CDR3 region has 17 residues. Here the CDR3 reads CASSKRAGQFLNQPQHF. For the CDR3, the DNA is TGTGCCAGCAGCAAAAGGGCAGGGCAATTCCTTAATCAGCCCCAGCATTTT.

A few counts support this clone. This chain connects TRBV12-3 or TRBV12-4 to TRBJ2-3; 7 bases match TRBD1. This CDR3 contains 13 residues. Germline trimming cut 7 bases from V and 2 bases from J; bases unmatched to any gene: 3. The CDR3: CASIEGATDTQYF. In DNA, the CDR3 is TGTGCCAGCATTGAGGGGGCCACAGATACGCAGTATTTT.

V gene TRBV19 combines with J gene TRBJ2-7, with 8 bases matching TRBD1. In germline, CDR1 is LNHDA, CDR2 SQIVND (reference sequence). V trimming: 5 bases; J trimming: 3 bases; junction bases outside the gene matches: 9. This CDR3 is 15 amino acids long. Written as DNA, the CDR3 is TGTGCCAGTAGTGACGGACAGGGACAGGTCTACGAGCAGTACTTC. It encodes CASSDGQGQVYEQYF.

In nucleotides, the CDR3 is TGTGCCAACGGACAGGCCTTCACAGATACGCAGTATTTT. Its protein product is CANGQAFTDTQYF. V is TRBV10-3 and J is TRBJ2-3; 7 nucleotides agree with TRBD1. Trimming cost V 10 bases and J 2 bases; bases outside gene matches: 6. Germline V gene sequence: CDR1 ENHRY, CDR2 SYGVKD. The CDR3 is 13 residues long.

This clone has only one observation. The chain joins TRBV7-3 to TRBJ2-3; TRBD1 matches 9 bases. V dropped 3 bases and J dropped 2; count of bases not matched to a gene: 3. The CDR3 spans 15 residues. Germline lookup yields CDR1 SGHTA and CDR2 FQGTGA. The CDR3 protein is CASSLGQGDTDTQYF. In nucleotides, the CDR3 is TGTGCCAGCAGCTTGGGACAGGGTGACACAGATACGCAGTATTTT.

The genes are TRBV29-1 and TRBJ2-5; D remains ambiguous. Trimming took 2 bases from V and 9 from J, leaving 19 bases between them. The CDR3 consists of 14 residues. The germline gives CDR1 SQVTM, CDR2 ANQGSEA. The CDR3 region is CSVEPDGPNRAQYF. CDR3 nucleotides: TGCAGCGTTGAACCTGACGGTCCCAATAGGGCCCAGTACTTC.

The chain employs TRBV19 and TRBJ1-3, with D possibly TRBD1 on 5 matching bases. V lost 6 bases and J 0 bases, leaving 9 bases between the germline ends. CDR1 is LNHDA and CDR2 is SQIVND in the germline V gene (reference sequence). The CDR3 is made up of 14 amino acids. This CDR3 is CASSAGLSGNTIYF. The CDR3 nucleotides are TGTGCCAGTAGCGCGGGACTCTCTGGAAACACCATATATTTT.

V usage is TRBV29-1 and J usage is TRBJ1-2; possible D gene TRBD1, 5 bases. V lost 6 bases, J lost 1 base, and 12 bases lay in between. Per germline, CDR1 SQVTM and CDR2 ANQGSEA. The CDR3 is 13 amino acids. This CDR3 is CSVTGTVNYGYTF. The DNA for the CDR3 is TGCAGCGTAACCGGGACGGTTAACTATGGCTACACCTTC.

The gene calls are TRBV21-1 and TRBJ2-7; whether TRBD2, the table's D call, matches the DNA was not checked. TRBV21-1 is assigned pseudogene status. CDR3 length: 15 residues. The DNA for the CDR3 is TGTGCCAAAAATCCGGGGACTAGCGGGAGTCGGGAGCAGTACTTC. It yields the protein CAKNPGTSGSREQYF.

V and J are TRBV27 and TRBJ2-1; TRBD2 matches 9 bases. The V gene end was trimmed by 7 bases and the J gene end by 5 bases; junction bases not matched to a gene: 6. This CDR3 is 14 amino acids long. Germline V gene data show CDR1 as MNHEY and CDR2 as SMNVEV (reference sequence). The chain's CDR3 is CASKRAGGHNEQFF. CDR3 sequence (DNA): TGTGCCAGCAAAAGAGCGGGGGGCCACAATGAGCAGTTCTTC.

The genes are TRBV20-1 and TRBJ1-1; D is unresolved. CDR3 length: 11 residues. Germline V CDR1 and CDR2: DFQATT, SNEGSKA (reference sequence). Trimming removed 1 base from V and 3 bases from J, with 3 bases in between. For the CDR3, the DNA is TGCAGTGCTAGAGGGTACACTGAAGCTTTCTTT. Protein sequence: CSARGYTEAFF.

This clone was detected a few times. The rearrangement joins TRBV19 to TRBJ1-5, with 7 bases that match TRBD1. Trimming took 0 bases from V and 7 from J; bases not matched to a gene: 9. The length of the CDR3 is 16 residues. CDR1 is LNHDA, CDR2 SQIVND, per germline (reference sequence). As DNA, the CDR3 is TGTGCCAGTAGTATAGATCGGGGACAGTGGGGGCAGCCCCAGCATTTT. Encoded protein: CASSIDRGQWGQPQHF. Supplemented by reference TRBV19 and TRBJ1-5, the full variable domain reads DGGITQSPKYLFRKEGQNVTLSCEQNLNHDAMYWYRQDPGQGLRLIYYSQIVNDFQKGDIAEGYSVSREKKESFPLTVTSAQKNPTAFYLCASSIDRGQWGQPQHFGDGTRLSIL.

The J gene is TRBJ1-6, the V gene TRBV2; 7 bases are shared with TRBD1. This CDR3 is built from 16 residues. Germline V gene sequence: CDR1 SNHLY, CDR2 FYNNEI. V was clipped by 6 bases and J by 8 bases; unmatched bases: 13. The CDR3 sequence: CASSGEGTAVYSPLHF. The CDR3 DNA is TGTGCCAGCAGCGGAGAGGGGACAGCAGTTTATTCACCCCTCCACTTT.

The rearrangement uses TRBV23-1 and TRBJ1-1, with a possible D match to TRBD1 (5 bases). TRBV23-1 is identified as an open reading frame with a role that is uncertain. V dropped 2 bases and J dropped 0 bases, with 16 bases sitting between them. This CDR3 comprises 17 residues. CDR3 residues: CASSQILARGLNTEAFF. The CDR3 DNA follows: TGCGCCAGCAGTCAAATCCTGGCGCGGGGGTTGAACACTGAAGCTTTCTTT.

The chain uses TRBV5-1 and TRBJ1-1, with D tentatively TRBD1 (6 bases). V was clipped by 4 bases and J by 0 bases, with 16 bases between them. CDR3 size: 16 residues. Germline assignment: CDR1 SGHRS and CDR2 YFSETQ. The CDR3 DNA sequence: TGCGCCAGCAGCCCACGACAGGCCGTATTGAACACTGAAGCTTTCTTT. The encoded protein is CASSPRQAVLNTEAFF.

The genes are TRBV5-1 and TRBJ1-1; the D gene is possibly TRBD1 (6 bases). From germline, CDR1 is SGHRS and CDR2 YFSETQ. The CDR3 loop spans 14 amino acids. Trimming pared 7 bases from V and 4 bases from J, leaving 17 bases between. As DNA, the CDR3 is TGCGCCAGCGGGGCCAGGGGCGGGAGCACTGAAGCTTTCTTT. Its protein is CASGARGGSTEAFF.

The CDR3 is CASSTYSIDSPLHF. The CDR3 DNA sequence: TGTGCCAGTAGTACGTACAGTATCGACTCACCCCTCCACTTT. The V call is TRBV19, the J call TRBJ1-6; D unclear. The germline V gene encodes CDR1 LNHDA and CDR2 SQIVND (reference sequence). The length of the CDR3 is 14 residues. Trimming pared 4 bases from V and 10 bases from J, leaving 14 bases between.

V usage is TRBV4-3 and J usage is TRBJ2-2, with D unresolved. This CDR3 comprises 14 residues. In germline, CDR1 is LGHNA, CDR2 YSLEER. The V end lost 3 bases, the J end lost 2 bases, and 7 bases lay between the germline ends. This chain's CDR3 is CASSHALNTGELFF. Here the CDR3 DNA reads TGCGCCAGCAGCCACGCTTTAAACACCGGGGAGCTGTTTTTT.

The CDR3 region has the DNA TGTGCCAGCAGCCCTAGCGGGGGAGGAGAGACCCAGTACTTC. Encoded protein: CASSPSGGGETQYF. The rearrangement links TRBV3-1 (or the pseudogene TRBV3-2) to TRBJ2-5; 10 bases are shared with TRBD2. The germline V gene encodes CDR1 LGHDT and CDR2 YNNKEL (reference sequence). J was trimmed by 4 bases and V by 4 bases; bases with no gene match: 3. The CDR3 loop spans 14 amino acids.